The 18 T cell receptor beta chains reported below all come from one sample, sequenced in a study of cytomegalovirus exposure and HLA in healthy donors. PCR primers comprised 60 Vbeta and 13 Jbeta primers. The assay was immunoSEQ multiplex PCR, and TCRdb's table has in-frame clones only and misses some. The table has over 110,000 clones, about four fifths seen once. Input material: PBMCs. The receptor set was obtained from a male donor in good health and CMV-seronegative.

The rearrangement uses TRBV2 and TRBJ2-7, with TRBD2 matching over 10 bases. The CDR3 consists of 14 residues. Germline loops: CDR1 SNHLY, CDR2 FYNNEI. The ends lost 6 bases at V and 6 bases at J; junction bases unmatched: 8. CDR3 DNA: TGTGCCAGCAGAGCTAGCGGGAGTAGTGTCGAGCAGTACTTC. Residues: CASRASGSSVEQYF.

J is TRBJ1-3 and V is TRBV19, with 9 bases matching TRBD1. V gave up 7 bases and J gave up 2 bases; unmatched junction bases: 18. The CDR3 is 19 residues long. Germline V gene data show CDR1 as LNHDA and CDR2 as SQIVND (reference sequence). The CDR3 is CASTNRPGQGKGPGNTIYF. CDR3 DNA: TGTGCCAGTACGAACAGGCCGGGACAGGGAAAGGGGCCTGGAAACACCATATATTTT.

The sample holds one count of this clone. The V and J genes are TRBV25-1 and TRBJ1-2; D gene unclear. CDR3 size: 14 residues. V lost 3 bases, J lost 6 bases, and 14 bases lay in between. CDR1 MGHDK and CDR2 SYGVNS come from the germline V gene. Here the CDR3 DNA reads TGTGCCAGCAGTGATGCCCAAGAGAGTAATGGCTACACCTTC. Translated: CASSDAQESNGYTF.

This chain links TRBV11-2 with TRBJ2-1, with a weak D call TRBD1 (6 bases). Trimming removed 3 bases at V and 4 bases at J, with 19 bases between. This CDR3 is built from 17 residues. The germline gives CDR1 SGHAT, CDR2 FQNNGV. CDR3 sequence reads: CASSLSIRDISYNEQFF. In DNA, the CDR3 is TGTGCCAGCAGCTTGTCTATCCGGGACATCTCATACAATGAGCAGTTCTTC. The full variable domain, its missing parts supplied by reference TRBV11-2 and TRBJ2-1, is EAGVAQSPRYKIIEKRQSVAFWCNPISGHATLYWYQQILGQGPKLLIQFQNNGVVDDSQLPKDRFSAERLKGVDSTLKIQPAKLEDSAVYLCASSLSIRDISYNEQFFGPGTRLTVL.

The chain employs TRBV12-2 and TRBJ2-7; whether TRBD1, the table's D call, matches the DNA was not checked. TRBV12-2 constitutes a pseudogene. There are 15 residues in the CDR3. CDR3 in amino acids: CASRLAAETAYEQYF. CDR3 nucleotides: TGTGCAAGTCGCTTAGCGGCCGAGACAGCCTACGAGCAGTACTTC.

The genes are TRBV15 and TRBJ2-5, with a weak D call TRBD2 (6 bases). Trimming took off 0 bases at V and 0 bases at J, with 11 bases between the two ends. This CDR3 is built from 16 residues. Germline V lookup: CDR1 LNHNV, CDR2 YYDKDF (reference sequence). The CDR3 DNA is TGTGCCACCAGCAGAGATGGAGGGGATTACCAAGAGACCCAGTACTTC. It yields the protein CATSRDGGDYQETQYF.

The sample holds one count of this clone. V and J are TRBV6-5 and TRBJ2-7; weak D call: TRBD1 (6 bases). Trimming removed 1 base from V and 5 bases from J, with 15 bases in between. The CDR3 length is 15 residues. Germline V gene data show CDR1 as MNHEY and CDR2 as SVGAGI. This CDR3 is CASSYYPPGVNEQYF. CDR3 bases: TGTGCCAGCAGTTACTACCCCCCAGGGGTAAACGAGCAGTACTTC.

CDR3 bases: TGTGCTAGTGGTTTCCTAGCGTACGACCTCGGCTACGAGCAGTACTTC. As protein: CASGFLAYDLGYEQYF. The chain is built from TRBV12-5 and TRBJ2-7, with D possibly being TRBD2 (6 bases). Trimming stripped 3 bases from V and 3 bases from J, with 18 bases between. CDR3 length: 16 amino acids. The germline V gene encodes CDR1 LGHNT and CDR2 FRNRAP.

The chain carries TRBV4-3 and TRBJ2-7, with 8 bases that match TRBD2. The CDR3 extends over 14 amino acids. The junction had 9 bases not matched to a gene; V was cut back by 11 bases and J by 0 bases. Germline V lookup: CDR1 LGHNA, CDR2 YSLEER. The CDR3 DNA follows: TGCGCCTCGTCTAGCGGGCCATACTCCTACGAGCAGTACTTC. Translation gives CASSSGPYSYEQYF.

This clone has just one count. This chain links TRBV5-4 with TRBJ1-1, with TRBD1 as a possible D gene (6 bases). Trimming shortened V by 3 bases and J by 8 bases, and 23 bases separated the two germline ends. Germline CDR1 reads SGHNT; CDR2 reads YYREEE (reference sequence). The CDR3 length is 16 residues. The CDR3 region has the DNA TGTGCCAGCAGCTCCGCCCGATACAGGGATGCCGCCGAAGCTTTCTTT. Protein sequence: CASSSARYRDAAEAFF. The full variable domain, completed using reference TRBV5-4 and TRBJ1-1, is ETGVTQSPTHLIKTRGQQVTLRCSSQSGHNTVSWYQQALGQGPQFIFQYYREEENGRGNFPPRFSGLQFPNYSSELNVNALELDDSALYLCASSSARYRDAAEAFFGQGTRLTVV.

The chain uses TRBV7-3 and TRBJ2-1; D may be TRBD2 (6 bases). Deletions cut 5 bases from V and 8 bases from J, with 25 bases between. The CDR3 runs 17 residues. Germline-derived CDR1 and CDR2 are SGHTA and FQGTGA. The CDR3 coding sequence is TGTGCCAGCAGCGTGGGACTGGGCGGGGCCTGGCGGGATGAGCAGTTCTTC. Its protein product is CASSVGLGGAWRDEQFF.

In its sample, this clone was seen a few times. The V gene is TRBV5-6, the J gene TRBJ2-5; D call uncertain. The better agreement between TRBJ2-7 and the DNA end casts doubt on the J call. The V gene's germline CDR1 is SGHDT and CDR2 YYEEEE. This CDR3 is 13 amino acids long. CDR3 amino acids: CASSFDPDYEQYF. CDR3 DNA sequence: TGTGCCAGCAGCTTTGACCCTGACTACGAGCAGTACTTC.

The rearrangement links TRBV2 to TRBJ2-1; 11 nucleotides match TRBD2. The V segment lost 5 bases and the J segment 6 bases; nucleotides outside the gene matches: 6. Germline V gives CDR1 SNHLY, CDR2 FYNNEI. The CDR3 spans 15 residues. The CDR3: CASSPTSGTANEQFF. The CDR3 coding sequence is TGTGCCAGCAGTCCGACTAGCGGGACGGCCAATGAGCAGTTCTTC.

The CDR3 DNA follows: TGTGCCAGCAGCTTGGCTAGCGGGGAACAACTTTTTGGCAATGAGCAGTTCTTC. Translation: CASSLASGEQLFGNEQFF. The rearrangement links TRBV7-3 to TRBJ2-1; 9 positions match TRBD2. Trimming took 3 bases from V and 6 from J; bases not matched to a gene: 15. Germline V lookup: CDR1 SGHTA, CDR2 FQGTGA. This CDR3 has 18 amino acids. Based on the CDR3 plus reference TRBV7-3 and TRBJ2-1, the full variable domain is GAGVSQTPSNKVTEKGKYVELRCDPISGHTALYWYRQSLGQGPEFLIYFQGTGAADDSGLPNDRFFAVRPEGSVSTLKIQRTERGDSAVYLCASSLASGEQLFGNEQFFGPGTRLTVL.

This clone was seen once. The V and J genes are TRBV5-6 and TRBJ2-7; TRBD2 might be the D (6 bases). There are 16 residues in the CDR3. CDR1 is SGHDT, CDR2 YYEEEE, per germline. V was pared by 2 bases and J by 2 bases, with 17 bases between. The CDR3 spells CASSFLAGGPPYEQYF. CDR3 nucleotide sequence: TGTGCCAGCAGCTTCCTAGCCGGGGGTCCCCCCTACGAGCAGTACTTC.

This clone was seen just once. The rearrangement joins TRBV30 to TRBJ2-1; 9 nucleotides agree with TRBD2. CDR1 is GTSNPN, CDR2 SVGIG, per germline (reference sequence). The CDR3 runs to 13 residues. In DNA form, the CDR3 reads TGTGCTCGGGGTAGCGGGAGAGTCGATGAGCAGTTCTTC. Protein sequence: CARGSGRVDEQFF.

The chain has TRBV29-1 and TRBJ1-1; D is possibly TRBD1 (6 bases). The CDR3 extends over 15 amino acids. The germline gives CDR1 SQVTM, CDR2 ANQGSEA. Trimming took 3 bases from V and 0 from J, leaving 14 bases between them. DNA of the CDR3: TGCAGCGTTGAGGGGGGGCGCGATATGAACACTGAAGCTTTCTTT. This encodes CSVEGGRDMNTEAFF. Combining the CDR3 with reference TRBV29-1 and TRBJ1-1 gives the whole variable domain SAVISQKPSRDICQRGTSLTIQCQVDSQVTMMFWYRQQPGQSLTLIATANQGSEATYESGFVIDKFPISRPNLTFSTLTVSNMSPEDSSIYLCSVEGGRDMNTEAFFGQGTRLTVV.

The rearrangement links TRBV7-8 to TRBJ2-3, with 8 bases matching TRBD1. There are 13 residues in the CDR3. Germline CDR1 SGHVS, CDR2 FQNEAQ. V was clipped by 4 bases and J by 4 bases; unmatched bases: 1. Here the CDR3 reads CASSWDRSDTQYF. The DNA of the CDR3 is TGTGCCAGCAGCTGGGACAGGTCAGATACGCAGTATTTT.